Listed below are T cell receptor beta chains from one sample, sequenced in a study of early T cells in non-severe SARS-CoV-2 infection. TCRdb called the 5' RACE reads again in MiXCR, with one record for every CDR3 protein. Here the sample spans tens of thousands of distinct CDR3 sequences, 7% to 10% being singletons. Sequencing was carried out using whole blood. The receptors shown here come from an adult who was a healthcare worker with PCR-confirmed SARS-CoV-2 infection or an uninfected control (not recorded which). The CDR3 runs from the conserved cysteine through the conserved F or W. The D gene is left open where the match is weak. A row's size may be missing; if present it is once, few, many or a size class.

>NA|TRBD1|TRBJ2-7|TRBV7-9
TGTGCCAGCAGCTTGTATCTAGGGGGCAGAGACGAGCAGTACTTC
CASSLYLGGRDEQYF
>few|NA|TRBJ1-2|TRBV18
TGTGCCAGCTCACCACAACAGAGATATGGCTACACCTTC
CASSPQQRYGYTF
>many|NA|TRBJ1-1|TRBV7-9
TGTGCCAGCAGCTCGTTTCCGGACGGAGCTTTCTTT
CASSSFPDGAFF
>few|NA|TRBJ2-7|TRBV10-3
TGTGCCATCAGTGAACCAGGGAGGACCTACGAGCAGTACTTC
CAISEPGRTYEQYF
>NA|NA|TRBJ2-5|TRBV12-3/TRBV12-4
TGTGCCAGCAGTTTCTCGGGGACACGGGAGACCCAGTACTTC
CASSFSGTRETQYF
>NA|NA|TRBJ2-1|TRBV12-3/TRBV12-4
TGTGCCAGCAGTTGGGGGGTAGTCCCCTCCTACAATGAGCAGTTCTTC
CASSWGVVPSYNEQFF
>NA|TRBD1|TRBJ2-1|TRBV7-9
TGTGCCAGCAGCCGACAGGGAGCGACCGATTACAATGAGCAGTTCTTC
CASSRQGATDYNEQFF
>NA|NA|TRBJ1-2|TRBV6-6
TGTGCCAGCAGTTCGGATGGGGTCCCTTCTGGCTACACCTTC
CASSSDGVPSGYTF
>few|NA|TRBJ2-1|TRBV4-1
TGCGCCAGCAGCCAGAGACAGGTTGTGTCCTACAATGAGCAGTTCTTC
CASSQRQVVSYNEQFF
>NA|NA|TRBJ1-3|TRBV3-1
TGTGCCAGCAGCCAAGAATTGGCCCACACCATATATTTT
CASSQELAHTIYF
>NA|TRBD2|TRBJ2-5|TRBV7-8
TGTGCCAGCAGCTTAGTGCGCCCGGGGGGTCAGGAGACCCAGTACTTC
CASSLVRPGGQETQYF
>few|NA|TRBJ1-2|TRBV28
TGTGCCAGCAGTTCGGGGACACCAGCTTATGGCTACACCTTC
CASSSGTPAYGYTF
>NA|NA|TRBJ2-3|TRBV5-4
TGTGCCAGCAGCTTGGCCGGGCAAGCCGGCACAGATACGCAGTATTTT
CASSLAGQAGTDTQYF
>NA|TRBD2|TRBJ2-3|TRBV5-1
TGCGCCAGCAGCGGGTATAGCGGGGCCACAGATACGCAGTATTTT
CASSGYSGATDTQYF
>many|NA|TRBJ1-1|TRBV7-6
TGTGCCAGCAGCCTCAGGGGATCGGCTGAAGCTTTCTTT
CASSLRGSAEAFF
>many|NA|TRBJ1-6|TRBV7-9
TGTGCCAGCAGCTCGACAGAGCCTAATTCACCCCTCCACTTT
CASSSTEPNSPLHF
>NA|TRBD2|TRBJ2-3|TRBV7-2
TGTGCCAGCAGCCGCTTATCTAGCGGAGGCACAGATACGCAGTATTTT
CASSRLSSGGTDTQYF
>few|TRBD1|TRBJ1-3|TRBV2
TGTGCCAGCAGTCGACAGGGGACCCCTGGAAACACCATATATTTT
CASSRQGTPGNTIYF
>NA|NA|TRBJ2-5|TRBV27
TGTGCCAGCAGTTCAGGATGGCGGGGGCCTAGGGAGACCCAGTACTTC
CASSSGWRGPRETQYF
>many|NA|TRBJ2-1|TRBV20-1
TGCAGTGTCTCAGAGGGGAATGAGCAGTTCTTC
CSVSEGNEQFF
>few|TRBD1|TRBJ2-6|TRBV11-1
TGTGCCAGCAGCCACGGGACAGGGGCCGTCTCTGGGGCCAACGTCCTGACTTTC
CASSHGTGAVSGANVLTF
>many|NA|TRBJ2-7|TRBV20-1
TGCAGTGCTAGACCGAGCCGACTAGCACCCCAGGGGGAGCAGTACTTC
CSARPSRLAPQGEQYF
>few|NA|TRBJ1-6|TRBV6-4
TGTGCCAGCAGTGAAATAACTAATTCACCCCTCCACTTT
CASSEITNSPLHF
>NA|NA|TRBJ2-3|TRBV6-6
TGTGCCACCCAACTAGGCACAGATACGCAGTATTTT
CATQLGTDTQYF
>many|NA|TRBJ2-6|TRBV7-2
TGTGCCAGCAGCGGCTGGGATTTAGCTAACGTCCTGACTTTC
CASSGWDLANVLTF
>many|TRBD1|TRBJ2-5|TRBV18
TGTGCCAGCTCACCAAGGGACAGGCAAGAGACCCAGTACTTC
CASSPRDRQETQYF
>many|NA|TRBJ2-1|TRBV3-1
TGTGCCAGCAGCGAGGGGCAGGGGCGGAATGAGCAGTTCTTC
CASSEGQGRNEQFF
>NA|TRBD1|TRBJ1-2|TRBV6-2/TRBV6-3
TGTGCCAGCAGTGACAGGGCGGAACCCTACTATGGCTACACCTTC
CASSDRAEPYYGYTF
>many|NA|TRBJ2-1|TRBV20-1
TGCAGTGCTAGCTCGAGGGGGGTCCCCTACAATGAGCAGTTCTTC
CSASSRGVPYNEQFF
>NA|TRBD2|TRBJ2-5|TRBV5-1
TGCGCCAGCAGCTCTGCGGGGGTCGGAGAGACCCAGTACTTC
CASSSAGVGETQYF
>NA|NA|TRBJ2-1|TRBV5-1
TGCGCCAGCAGCCCCCCTGTTTCCCGGAATGAGCAGTTCTTC
CASSPPVSRNEQFF
>NA|TRBD1|TRBJ1-6|TRBV3-1
TGTGCCAGCAGCCAAGCCTTACACAGGGGCCCACCCCTCCACTTT
CASSQALHRGPPLHF
>many|TRBD1|TRBJ1-4|TRBV4-1
TGCGCCAGCAGCCAAGATAGGGACAGAAGTAATGAAAAACTGTTTTTT
CASSQDRDRSNEKLFF
>many|TRBD1|TRBJ2-7|TRBV2
TGTGCCAGCAGTGAAAGGACAGGGACCTACGAGCAGTACTTC
CASSERTGTYEQYF
>few|NA|TRBJ1-2|TRBV7-9
TGTGCCAGCAGCCGCCCAGGGGACGATGGCTACACCTTC
CASSRPGDDGYTF
>many|TRBD2|TRBJ2-7|TRBV5-5
TGTGCCAGCAGCCACTGGACTAGCAACGAGCAGTACTTC
CASSHWTSNEQYF
>NA|NA|TRBJ2-7|TRBV30
TGTGCCTGGAGTCCCGAGTCAGAGGGCCTTACCTACGAGCAGTACTTC
CAWSPESEGLTYEQYF
>few|NA|TRBJ2-2|TRBV5-1
TGCGCCAGCAGCTTGTGGACACCGAACACCGGGGAGCTGTTTTTT
CASSLWTPNTGELFF
>NA|NA|TRBJ1-1|TRBV10-3
TGTGCCATCAGGGACAGCAGGAACACTGAAGCTTTCTTT
CAIRDSRNTEAFF
>many|NA|TRBJ2-2|TRBV7-2
TGTGCCAGCAGCTTAGAAGGGGGCGGGGAGCTGTTTTTT
CASSLEGGGELFF
>few|NA|TRBJ1-4|TRBV19
TGTGCCAGTAGTCTAGCCCTCCCCTCGACCGGGCTGTTTTTT
CASSLALPSTGLFF
>many|NA|TRBJ2-5|TRBV13
TGTGCCAGCAGCTTAGGAGCCTTAGAGACCCAGTACTTC
CASSLGALETQYF
>many|TRBD2|TRBJ2-1|TRBV19
TGTGCCAGTAACCCGGGGGGGTTTTACAATGAGCAGTTCTTC
CASNPGGFYNEQFF
>many|NA|TRBJ1-1|TRBV3-1
TGTGCCAGCAGCCCCGCCGGGGAGACTGAAGCTTTCTTT
CASSPAGETEAFF
>many|NA|TRBJ1-1|TRBV30
TGTGCCTGGACGGACGGAGGGGTAAAGAAAGCTTTCTTT
CAWTDGGVKKAFF
>NA|NA|TRBJ2-1|TRBV7-9
TGTGCCAGCAGTGCAGGGGGGAATGAGCAGTTCTTC
CASSAGGNEQFF
>many|NA|TRBJ2-2|TRBV7-3
TGTGCCAGCAGCTTATCTTCGGACACCGGGGAGCTGTTTTTT
CASSLSSDTGELFF
>NA|TRBD1|TRBJ1-6|TRBV9
TGTGCCAGCAGCCCCACAGGGGAAAATTCACCCCTCCATTTT
CASSPTGENSPLHF
>few|NA|TRBJ2-2|TRBV10-2
TGCGCCAGCAAAAAGATGAGACCGACCGCGAACACCGGGGAGCTGTTTTTT
CASKKMRPTANTGELFF
>once|NA|TRBJ2-5|TRBV18
TGTGCCAGCTCGGAAACATGGGGTGCTGCCCAAGAGACCCAGTACTTC
CASSETWGAAQETQYF
>many|NA|TRBJ1-1|TRBV20-1
TGCAGTGCCACCCCGAAACACTACGGCCAAGCTTTCTTT
CSATPKHYGQAFF
>many|NA|TRBJ1-1|TRBV30
TGTGCCTGCCCGATGGGGGGTTTGGGCACTGAAGCTTTCTTT
CACPMGGLGTEAFF
>few|NA|TRBJ1-2|TRBV5-1
TGCGCCAGCAGCTTGGGACAGCCAGGGTATGGCTACACCTTC
CASSLGQPGYGYTF
>many|NA|TRBJ1-1|TRBV7-4
TGTGCCAGCAGCCTATTACAGGGAGACACTGAAGCTTTCTTT
CASSLLQGDTEAFF
>NA|NA|TRBJ2-5|TRBV7-6
TGTGCCAGCAGCTTTAGACCTCGTGGGGAGACCCAGTACTTC
CASSFRPRGETQYF